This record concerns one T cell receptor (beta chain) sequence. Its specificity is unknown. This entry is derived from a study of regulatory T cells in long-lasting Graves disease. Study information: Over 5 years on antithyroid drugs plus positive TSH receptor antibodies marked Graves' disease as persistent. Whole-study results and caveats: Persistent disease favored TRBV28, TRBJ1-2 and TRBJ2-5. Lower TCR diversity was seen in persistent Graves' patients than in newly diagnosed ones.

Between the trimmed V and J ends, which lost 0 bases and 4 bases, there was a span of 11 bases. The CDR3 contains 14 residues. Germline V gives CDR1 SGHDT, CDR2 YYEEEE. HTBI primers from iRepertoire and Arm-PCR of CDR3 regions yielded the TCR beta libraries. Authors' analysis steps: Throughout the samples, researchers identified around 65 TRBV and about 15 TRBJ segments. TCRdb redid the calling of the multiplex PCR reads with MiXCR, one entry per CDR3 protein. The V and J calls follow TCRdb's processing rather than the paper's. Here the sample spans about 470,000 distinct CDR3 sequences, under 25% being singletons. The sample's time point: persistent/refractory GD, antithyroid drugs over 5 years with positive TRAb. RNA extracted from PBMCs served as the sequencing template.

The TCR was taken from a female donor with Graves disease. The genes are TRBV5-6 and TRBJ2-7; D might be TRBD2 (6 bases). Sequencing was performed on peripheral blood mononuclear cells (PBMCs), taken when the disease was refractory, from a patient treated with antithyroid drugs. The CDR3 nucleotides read TGTGCCAGCAGCTTGGGGGGAGGTCATTACGAGCAGTACTTC. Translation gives CASSLGGGHYEQYF.